The 10 T cell receptor beta chains below were found in one sample sequenced in a study of T cells in Graves' hyperthyroidism and ophthalmopathy. TCR beta CDR3 regions were amplified from RNA. First-round RT-PCR targeting the TCR CDR3 was performed with the HTBI primer set. TCRdb passed the multiplex PCR reads through MiXCR, listing each CDR3 protein once. Of about 480,000 distinct CDR3 sequences in the sample, under 15% are singletons; the top ten hold 15% to 20%. The sequencing sample was made of blood. All receptors come from a woman younger than 35 with Graves' hyperthyroidism.

The V call is TRBV28, the J call TRBJ1-5, with unresolved D. The V gene lost 5 bases and the J gene lost 4 bases, with 18 bases spanning the gap. This CDR3 has 16 amino acids. CDR1 MDHEN and CDR2 SYDVKM come from the germline V gene. The CDR3 nucleotides are TGTGCCAGCAGTCCAACGTCTCCACTTAAGAATCAGCCCCAGCATTTT. Translation: CASSPTSPLKNQPQHF.

This clonotype was seen more than once but under ten times. This chain joins TRBV14 and TRBJ1-1, with TRBD1 as a possible D gene (5 bases). Germline V CDR1 and CDR2: SGHDN, FVKESK. The CDR3 consists of 14 residues. The V and J ends lost 4 bases and 5 bases respectively, with 14 bases between them. This CDR3 reads CASSPSLGGTEAFF. The CDR3 DNA reads as TGTGCCAGCAGCCCTAGTCTGGGGGGAACTGAAGCTTTCTTT. Variable domain in full (rest from reference TRBV14 and TRBJ1-1): EAGVTQFPSHSVIEKGQTVTLRCDPISGHDNLYWYRRVMGKEIKFLLHFVKESKQDESGMPNNRFLAERTGGTYSTLKVQPAELEDSGVYFCASSPSLGGTEAFFGQGTRLTVV.

This chain joins TRBV10-3 and TRBJ2-1; 9 nucleotides match TRBD1. Trimming took 8 bases from V and 3 from J; bases not matched to a gene: 8. The CDR3 contains 15 residues. Germline CDR1 reads ENHRY; CDR2 reads SYGVKD. The CDR3 reads CAIENGTGRYNEQFF. CDR3 nucleotides: TGTGCCATCGAGAACGGGACAGGGCGCTACAATGAGCAGTTCTTC.

This clonotype was detected ten times or more. The chain uses TRBV20-1 and TRBJ2-3, with 11 bases that match TRBD2. Trimming at V came to 4 bases and at J to 4 bases, leaving 7 bases not matched to a gene. This CDR3 has 15 amino acids. The V gene's germline CDR1 is DFQATT and CDR2 SNEGSKA (reference sequence). The CDR3 protein is CSAILTSGRSDTQYF. CDR3 DNA: TGCAGTGCTATCTTAACTAGCGGGAGATCAGATACGCAGTATTTT.

There are many counts of this clonotype. The V gene is TRBV6-1, the J gene TRBJ1-5; D gene ambiguous. Looked up from germline, CDR1 is MNHNS and CDR2 is SASEGT. The CDR3 loop spans 13 amino acids. V lost 2 bases, J lost 4 bases, and 6 bases lay in between. In nucleotides, the CDR3 is TGTGCCAGCAGTGAATGGGAAAATCAGCCCCAGCATTTT. It specifies CASSEWENQPQHF.

The rearrangement links TRBV24-1 to TRBJ1-5; D is undetermined. The germline V and J ends were trimmed by 4 bases and 0 bases, with 12 bases remaining between them. Germline CDR1 KGHDR, CDR2 SFDVKD. The length of the CDR3 is 16 residues. CDR3 sequence: CATSESDGYSNQPQHF. CDR3 DNA sequence: TGTGCCACCAGTGAATCGGACGGATATAGCAATCAGCCCCAGCATTTT.

In its sample, this clonotype was seen many times. The rearrangement links TRBV11-1 to TRBJ1-6; a weak D match, TRBD1 (6 bases). The germline V and J ends were trimmed by 2 bases and 10 bases, with 15 bases remaining between them. CDR3 size: 15 residues. From germline, CDR1 is SGHAT and CDR2 FQDESV (reference sequence). The CDR3 region has the DNA TGTGCCAGCAGCTTACGGCAGGGGAGGGAATCACCCCTCCACTTT. Amino acid sequence: CASSLRQGRESPLHF.

This clonotype was seen at least ten times. This chain links TRBV10-3 with TRBJ1-5; possible D gene TRBD1, 5 bases. The CDR3 loop spans 18 amino acids. Germline V gene data show CDR1 as ENHRY and CDR2 as SYGVKD. V was shortened by 3 bases and J by 0 bases, with 18 bases between the two germline ends. This chain's CDR3 is CAISDPLAGTYSNQPQHF. In DNA, the CDR3 is TGTGCCATCAGTGATCCGTTGGCCGGGACGTATAGCAATCAGCCCCAGCATTTT.

This chain connects TRBV19 to TRBJ1-1, with D perhaps TRBD1 (5 bases). Germline V gives CDR1 LNHDA, CDR2 SQIVND (reference sequence). Trimming took off 2 bases at V and 1 base at J, with 8 bases between the two ends. This CDR3 comprises 14 residues. DNA of the CDR3: TGTGCCAGTAGTATATCCGGACAGAACACTGAAGCTTTCTTT. Its protein product is CASSISGQNTEAFF.

There are many counts of this clonotype. The chain uses TRBV2 and TRBJ1-3; unclear D gene. Looked up from germline, CDR1 is SNHLY and CDR2 is FYNNEI. The V gene lost 3 bases and the J gene lost 0 bases, with 9 bases spanning the gap. This CDR3 is built from 15 residues. The CDR3 coding sequence is TGTGCCAGCAGTGACAGGCAGAGCTCTGGAAACACCATATATTTT. Its translation: CASSDRQSSGNTIYF.